This TCR beta chain appears in the sequencing data of a study of regulatory T cells in long-lasting Graves disease. General observations from the study: Persistent-disease Graves' patients showed less TCR diversity than new cases. Limited sample numbers may have lowered accuracy.

TCR beta libraries were built with iRepertoire HTBI primers and Arm-PCR of CDR3 regions. In TCRdb, the multiplex PCR reads were re-called with MiXCR into one record per CDR3 protein. The data contain about 620,000 distinct CDR3 sequences, about 15% of them seen just once; the ten biggest clones take up around a sixth. Time point given: newly diagnosed GD, antithyroid drugs for less than 3 months. Generation of the TCR library employed RNA extracted from PBMCs. This CDR3 contains 13 residues. V lost 8 bases and J 6 bases, leaving 17 bases between the germline ends. Germline loops: CDR1 MDHEN, CDR2 SYDVKM. This clonotype was counted many times. The antigen is undetermined. This same sample was also taken into another study, of T cells in Graves' hyperthyroidism and ophthalmopathy. From that paper: Patients between 18 and 65 years old had hyperthyroidism, newly diagnosed and lasting under 2 months. Blood also showed most of the thyroid clonotypes that were expanded above 0.001.

The sequences come from peripheral blood mononuclear cells (PBMCs), collected at new diagnosis, from a patient treated with antithyroid drugs. The origin of this receptor is a woman in her 30s with Graves disease. This chain connects TRBV28 to TRBJ2-7; the D call may be TRBD1 or TRBD2 (6 bases each). CDR3 region: CASLGGLGGEQYF. The CDR3 DNA is TGTGCCAGCCTTGGGGGGCTTGGTGGCGAGCAGTACTTC.